This is a list of T cell receptor beta chains from one sample in a study of blood T cell repertoires in COVID-19. This table comes from immunoSEQ multiplex PCR, and its TCRdb copy is limited to in-frame clones, with some not included. Of fewer than 350,000 clones detected, almost 90% appear once; the ten largest clones hold approximately 1%. Sequenced sample: PBMCs or T cells enriched from blood (not recorded which). The source is a woman aged 30 to 39 who had been exposed to COVID-19. Both conserved end residues are part of each CDR3. D genes are given only for firm matches. Part of the rows lack a size; the others show once, few, many or a class for expanded clones.

TRBD1 | NA | TRBJ1-2 | TRBV27 | CASSPMSGQGFVRHYGYTF | TGTGCCAGCAGTCCAATGTCGGGACAGGGGTTCGTAAGGCACTATGGCTACACCTTC
TRBD1 | NA | TRBJ2-7 | TRBV19 | CASGGTGVSYEQYF | TGTGCCAGTGGCGGGACAGGGGTCTCCTACGAGCAGTACTTC
NA | NA | TRBJ2-7 | TRBV5-6 | CASSLTGEQYF | TGTGCCAGCAGCTTGACGGGCGAGCAGTACTTC
NA | NA | TRBJ2-1 | TRBV5-1 | CASRGGGEGRQFF | TGCGCCAGCAGAGGAGGGGGCGAGGGGCGACAGTTCTTC
TRBD2 | NA | TRBJ2-7 | TRBV7-3 | CASSLSGGSGGEQYF | TGTGCCAGCAGCTTATCGGGCGGGAGTGGTGGGGAGCAGTACTTC
TRBD1 | NA | TRBJ1-2 | TRBV3-1/TRBV3-2 | CASSQVLRGPEDYGYTF | TGTGCCAGCAGCCAAGTTCTCAGGGGGCCGGAGGACTATGGCTACACCTTC
NA | NA | TRBJ1-1 | TRBV7-3 | CASSLSGNTEAFF | TGTGCCAGCAGCTTAAGCGGGAACACTGAAGCTTTCTTT
TRBD1 | NA | TRBJ1-1 | TRBV5-1 | CASSFSGTGATEAFF | TGCGCCAGCAGCTTTTCCGGGACAGGGGCCACTGAAGCTTTCTTT
NA | NA | TRBJ1-1 | TRBV19 | CASSIVGGNTEAFF | TGTGCCAGTAGTATAGTTGGAGGGAACACTGAAGCTTTCTTT
NA | once | TRBJ2-1 | TRBV3-1/TRBV3-2 | CASSPDAGLVGNEQFF | TGTGCCAGCAGCCCCGACGCAGGGCTGGTAGGAAATGAGCAGTTCTTC
NA | NA | TRBJ2-5 | TRBV2 | CASSDLGSQETQYF | TGTGCCAGCAGTGACTTAGGGAGCCAAGAGACCCAGTACTTC
TRBD1 | NA | TRBJ2-7 | TRBV27 | CASSFGAGGDYEQYF | TGTGCCAGCAGTTTCGGGGCAGGGGGCGACTACGAGCAGTACTTC
NA | NA | TRBJ1-5 | TRBV19 | CASSMVAGSNQPQHF | TGTGCCAGTAGTATGGTGGCGGGGAGCAATCAGCCCCAGCATTTT
NA | NA | TRBJ2-7 | TRBV24-1 | CATSHHGEQYF | TGTGCCACCAGTCACCACGGCGAGCAGTACTTC
NA | NA | TRBJ1-1 | TRBV2 | CAGRGYTEAFF | TGTGCCGGGCGGGGGTACACTGAAGCTTTCTTT
TRBD2 | NA | TRBJ2-7 | TRBV7-6 | CASSSAGGSFNEQYF | TGTGCCAGCAGCTCCGCGGGGGGGAGTTTCAACGAGCAGTACTTC
NA | NA | TRBJ2-5 | TRBV7-9 | CASSPPGLEQETQYF | TGTGCCAGCAGCCCCCCGGGACTGGAACAAGAGACCCAGTACTTC
NA | NA | TRBJ1-6 | TRBV7-3 | CASSFGQGNSPLHF | TGTGCCAGCAGCTTTGGTCAGGGAAATTCACCCCTCCACTTT
TRBD2 | NA | TRBJ2-2 | TRBV10-3 | CAISEPVIGLAGGQDTGELFF | TGTGCCATCAGTGAACCCGTCATAGGACTAGCGGGAGGGCAGGACACCGGGGAGCTGTTTTTT
TRBD1 | NA | TRBJ2-7 | TRBV6-6 | CASLAGDRAYYEQYF | TGTGCCAGCCTCGCAGGGGACAGGGCATACTACGAGCAGTACTTC
NA | few | TRBJ1-2 | TRBV24-1 | CATSDSGPGGSGYTF | TGTGCCACCAGTGATTCCGGCCCCGGAGGGAGTGGCTACACCTTC
NA | few | TRBJ1-5 | TRBV10-2 | CASSDRQGNQPQHF | TGCGCCAGCAGCGACAGACAGGGCAATCAGCCCCAGCATTTT
NA | NA | TRBJ2-1 | TRBV5-1 | CASSLADSSYNEQFF | TGCGCCAGCAGCTTGGCCGACAGCTCCTACAATGAGCAGTTCTTC
NA | NA | TRBJ2-4 | TRBV9 | CASSPRPQGEVAKNIQYF | TGTGCCAGCAGCCCCAGACCCCAGGGCGAAGTAGCCAAAAACATTCAGTACTTC
TRBD1 | NA | TRBJ1-5 | TRBV2 | CASEYPGQGNQPQHF | TGTGCCAGCGAGTACCCGGGACAGGGCAATCAGCCCCAGCATTTT
NA | NA | TRBJ2-5 | TRBV27 | CASNTRGLAEETQYF | TGTGCCAGCAACACCCGTGGCCTCGCCGAAGAGACCCAGTACTTC
NA | NA | TRBJ2-1 | TRBV18 | CASSPANEQFF | TGTGCCAGCTCACCGGCCAATGAGCAGTTCTTC
NA | NA | TRBJ1-1 | TRBV18 | CASSPAGRPRNTEAFF | TGTGCCAGCTCACCGGCAGGGAGGCCGAGGAACACTGAAGCTTTCTTT
TRBD2 | once | TRBJ2-1 | TRBV12-3/TRBV12-4 | CASSWGGNNEQFF | TGTGCCAGCAGTTGGGGGGGTAACAATGAGCAGTTCTTC